This T cell receptor beta chain appears in the sequencing data of a study of control samples from healthy donors and cancer patients. Libraries were prepared by immunoSEQ multiplex PCR; TCRdb keeps only in-frame clonotypes and omits some of them. This sample has 170,000 or so clones, with around 92% found just once. The CDR3 covers 13 residues. V was pared by 3 bases and J by 0 bases, with 3 bases between. CDR1 and CDR2 from the germline V gene are SGHTA and FQGNSA. The V gene is TRBV7-2, the J gene TRBJ1-5; D not resolved. The sample comprised blood. This TCR was sampled from a woman aged 40 to 50 in good health. CDR3 bases: TGTGCCAGCAGCTTTTATAGCAATCAGCCCCAGCATTTT. Translated: CASSFYSNQPQHF.